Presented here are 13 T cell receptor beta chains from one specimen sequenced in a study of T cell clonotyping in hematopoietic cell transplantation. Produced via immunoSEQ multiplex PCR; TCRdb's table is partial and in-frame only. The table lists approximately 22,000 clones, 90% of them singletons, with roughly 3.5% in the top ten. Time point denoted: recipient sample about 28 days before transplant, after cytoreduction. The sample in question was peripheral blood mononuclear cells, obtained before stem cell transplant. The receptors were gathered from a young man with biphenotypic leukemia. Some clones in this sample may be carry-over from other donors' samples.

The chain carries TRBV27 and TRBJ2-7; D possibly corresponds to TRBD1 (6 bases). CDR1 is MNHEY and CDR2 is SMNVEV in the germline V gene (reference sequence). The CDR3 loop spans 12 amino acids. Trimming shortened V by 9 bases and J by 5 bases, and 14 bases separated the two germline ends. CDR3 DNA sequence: TGTGCCAGTACAGGGTTCGGGGACGAGCAGTACTTC. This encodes CASTGFGDEQYF.

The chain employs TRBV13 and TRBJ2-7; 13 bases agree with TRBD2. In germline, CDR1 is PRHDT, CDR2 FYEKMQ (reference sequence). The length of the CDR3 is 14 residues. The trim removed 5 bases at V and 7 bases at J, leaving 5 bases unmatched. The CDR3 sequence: CASSGPTSGREQYF. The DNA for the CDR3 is TGTGCCAGCAGCGGCCCGACTAGCGGGAGGGAGCAGTACTTC.

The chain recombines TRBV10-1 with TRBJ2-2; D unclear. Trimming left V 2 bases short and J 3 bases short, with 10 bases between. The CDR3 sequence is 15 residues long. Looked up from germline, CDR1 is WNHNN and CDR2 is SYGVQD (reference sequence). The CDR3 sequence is CASSERAGYTGELFF. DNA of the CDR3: TGCGCCAGCAGTGAGAGGGCAGGATACACCGGGGAGCTGTTTTTT.

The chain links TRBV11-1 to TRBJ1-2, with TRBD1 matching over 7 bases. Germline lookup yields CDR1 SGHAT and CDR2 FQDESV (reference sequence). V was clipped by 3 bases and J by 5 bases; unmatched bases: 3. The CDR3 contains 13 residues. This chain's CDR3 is CASSFGRGYGYTF. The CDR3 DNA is TGTGCCAGCAGCTTCGGCAGGGGGTATGGCTACACCTTC.

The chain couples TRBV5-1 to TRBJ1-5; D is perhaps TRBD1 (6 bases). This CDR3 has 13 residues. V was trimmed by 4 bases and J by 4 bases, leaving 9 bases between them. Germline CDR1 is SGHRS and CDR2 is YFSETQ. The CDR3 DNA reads TGCGCCAGCAGCCAAGGGGGGAATCAGCCCCAGCATTTT. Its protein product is CASSQGGNQPQHF.

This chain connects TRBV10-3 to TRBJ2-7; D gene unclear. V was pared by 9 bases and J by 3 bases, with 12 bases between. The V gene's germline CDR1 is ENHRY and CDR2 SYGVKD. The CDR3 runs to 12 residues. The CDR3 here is CAIRGQRYEQYF. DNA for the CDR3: TGTGCCATTAGAGGCCAGCGCTACGAGCAGTACTTC.

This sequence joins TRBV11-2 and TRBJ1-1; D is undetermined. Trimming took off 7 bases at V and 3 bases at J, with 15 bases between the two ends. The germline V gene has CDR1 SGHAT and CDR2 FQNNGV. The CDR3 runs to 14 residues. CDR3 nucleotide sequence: TGTGCCAGCAACCAGAATCGGAGGTACACTGAAGCTTTCTTT. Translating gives CASNQNRRYTEAFF. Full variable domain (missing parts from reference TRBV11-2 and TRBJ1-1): EAGVAQSPRYKIIEKRQSVAFWCNPISGHATLYWYQQILGQGPKLLIQFQNNGVVDDSQLPKDRFSAERLKGVDSTLKIQPAKLEDSAVYLCASNQNRRYTEAFFGQGTRLTVV.

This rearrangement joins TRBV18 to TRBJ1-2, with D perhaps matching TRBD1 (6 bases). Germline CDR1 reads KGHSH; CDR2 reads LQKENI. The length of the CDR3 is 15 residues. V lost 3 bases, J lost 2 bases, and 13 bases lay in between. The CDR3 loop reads CASSPPGETNYGYTF. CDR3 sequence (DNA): TGTGCCAGCTCACCTCCAGGGGAGACCAACTATGGCTACACCTTC. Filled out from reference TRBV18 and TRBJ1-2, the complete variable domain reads NAGVMQNPRHLVRRRGQEARLRCSPMKGHSHVYWYRQLPEEGLKFMVYLQKENIIDESGMPKERFSAEFPKEGPSILRIQQVVRGDSAAYFCASSPPGETNYGYTFGSGTRLTVV.

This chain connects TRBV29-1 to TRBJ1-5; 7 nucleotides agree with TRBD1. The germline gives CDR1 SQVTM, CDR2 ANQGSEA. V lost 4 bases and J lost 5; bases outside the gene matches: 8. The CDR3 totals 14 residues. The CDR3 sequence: CSVAPGGRDQPQHF. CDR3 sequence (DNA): TGCAGCGTTGCTCCAGGGGGGAGAGATCAGCCCCAGCATTTT.

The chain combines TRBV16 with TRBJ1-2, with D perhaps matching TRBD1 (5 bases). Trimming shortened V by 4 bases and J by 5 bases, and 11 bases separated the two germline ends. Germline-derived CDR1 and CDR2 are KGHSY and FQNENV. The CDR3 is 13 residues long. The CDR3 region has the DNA TGTGCCAGCAGCCCTATGACAGAATATGGCTACACCTTC. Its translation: CASSPMTEYGYTF.

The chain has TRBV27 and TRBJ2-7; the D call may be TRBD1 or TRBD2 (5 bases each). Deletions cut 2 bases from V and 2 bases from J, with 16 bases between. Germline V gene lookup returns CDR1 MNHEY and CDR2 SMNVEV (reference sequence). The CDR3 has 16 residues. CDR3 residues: CASSLNLGTVTYEQYF. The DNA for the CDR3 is TGTGCCAGCAGTTTAAATCTCGGGACGGTGACCTACGAGCAGTACTTC.

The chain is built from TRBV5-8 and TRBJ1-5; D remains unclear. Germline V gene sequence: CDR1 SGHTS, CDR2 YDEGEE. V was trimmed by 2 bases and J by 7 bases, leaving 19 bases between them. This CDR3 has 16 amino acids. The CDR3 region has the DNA TGTGCCAGCAGCTTAGCGGGCGTTCAGGCCGGGCAGCCCCAGCATTTT. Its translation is CASSLAGVQAGQPQHF.

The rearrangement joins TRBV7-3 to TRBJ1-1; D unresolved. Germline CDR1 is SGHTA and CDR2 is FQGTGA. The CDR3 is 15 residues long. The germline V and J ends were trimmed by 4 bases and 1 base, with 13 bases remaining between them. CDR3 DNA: TGTGCCAGCAGCTCTCACGGACCGTCGAACACTGAAGCTTTCTTT. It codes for CASSSHGPSNTEAFF.